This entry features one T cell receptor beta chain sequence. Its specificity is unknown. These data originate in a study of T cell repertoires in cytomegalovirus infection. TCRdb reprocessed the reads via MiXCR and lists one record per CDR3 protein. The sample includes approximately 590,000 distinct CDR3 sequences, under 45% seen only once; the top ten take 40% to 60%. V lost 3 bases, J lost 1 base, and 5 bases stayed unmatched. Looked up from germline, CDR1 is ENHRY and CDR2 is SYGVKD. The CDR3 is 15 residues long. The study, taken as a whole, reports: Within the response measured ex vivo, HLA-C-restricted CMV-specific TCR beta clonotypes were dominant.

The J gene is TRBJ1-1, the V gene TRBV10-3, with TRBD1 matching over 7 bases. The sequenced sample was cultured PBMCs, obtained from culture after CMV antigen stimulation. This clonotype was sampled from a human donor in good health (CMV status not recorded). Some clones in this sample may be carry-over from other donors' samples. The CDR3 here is CAISDRGTENTEAFF. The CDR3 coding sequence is TGTGCCATCAGTGATCGTGGGACAGAGAACACTGAAGCTTTCTTT.